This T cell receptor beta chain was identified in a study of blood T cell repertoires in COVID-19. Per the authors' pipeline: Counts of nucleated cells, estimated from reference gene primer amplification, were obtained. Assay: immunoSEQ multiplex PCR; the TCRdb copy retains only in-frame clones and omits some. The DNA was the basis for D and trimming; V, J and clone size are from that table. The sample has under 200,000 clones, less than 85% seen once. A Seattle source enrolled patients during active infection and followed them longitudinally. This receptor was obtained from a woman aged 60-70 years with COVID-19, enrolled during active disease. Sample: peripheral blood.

The CDR3 DNA follows: TGTGCCAGCAGTTACAGGAGGGATCCCGAAAAACTGTTTTTT. Translating gives CASSYRRDPEKLFF. The rearrangement joins TRBV6-5 to TRBJ1-4; D is ambiguous. CDR1 MNHEY and CDR2 SVGAGI come from the germline V gene. V was shortened by 2 bases and J by 8 bases, with 12 bases between the two germline ends. The CDR3 spans 14 residues.